The entry below gives a single TCR beta chain sequence along with its context. The antigen is undetermined. The sample originates from a study of graft-versus-host responses after intestinal transplantation. Whole-study context: For two to four years after anti-thymocyte globulin induction, all recipients took tacrolimus and steroids.

Study-wide points: GvH clones appeared in recipient marrow, some first in ileum or blood.

TCRdb's copy holds only in-frame clones and misses some; the assay was immunoSEQ multiplex PCR. The sample holds roughly 97,000 clones, about 90% seen once. This CDR3 comprises 13 residues. Unmatched junction bases numbered 4, after V lost 7 bases and J lost 3 bases. Germline V gene lookup returns CDR1 SQVTM and CDR2 ANQGSEA. The J gene is TRBJ2-2, the V gene TRBV29-1; 8 positions agree with TRBD2. The sequenced sample was unstimulated CD4+ T cells sorted from spleen or lymph node cells, obtained before intestinal transplant. The TCR comes from a human donor who received an intestinal transplant. The CDR3, as DNA: TGCAGCGCCAGCGGGGGATACACCGGGGAGCTGTTTTTT. Protein product: CSASGGYTGELFF.